The T cell receptor beta chain described here comes from a study of CD8+ T cells in alopecia areata. The wider study: Tofacitinib was taken orally by treated patients, and the dose was 5 to 10 mg twice daily. Notes on the study in general: Scalp clonality and expanded CD8+ clones among the top 100 were significantly decreased by tofacitinib.

Sequencing relied on a cDNA template that was reverse transcribed from extracted RNA. Produced via immunoSEQ multiplex PCR; TCRdb's table is partial and in-frame only. The data hold more than 95,000 clones, with about 61% observed a single time. Stated treatment: oral pan-JAK inhibitor, 5-10 mg twice daily. The germline V gene has CDR1 MNHEY and CDR2 SMNVEV (reference sequence). The CDR3 runs 13 residues. The V and J ends lost 2 bases and 6 bases respectively, with 11 bases between them. A remark on this clone: Its antigen remains unidentified.

The source material was CD8+ T cells sorted from blood, sampled at week 4, from a patient treated with tofacitinib. The chain couples TRBV27 to TRBJ2-7, with TRBD1 as a possible D gene (6 bases). This TCR came from a human donor with alopecia areata. The CDR3 protein is CASSLIQGGEQYF. DNA of the CDR3: TGTGCCAGCAGTTTAATACAGGGTGGCGAGCAGTACTTC.